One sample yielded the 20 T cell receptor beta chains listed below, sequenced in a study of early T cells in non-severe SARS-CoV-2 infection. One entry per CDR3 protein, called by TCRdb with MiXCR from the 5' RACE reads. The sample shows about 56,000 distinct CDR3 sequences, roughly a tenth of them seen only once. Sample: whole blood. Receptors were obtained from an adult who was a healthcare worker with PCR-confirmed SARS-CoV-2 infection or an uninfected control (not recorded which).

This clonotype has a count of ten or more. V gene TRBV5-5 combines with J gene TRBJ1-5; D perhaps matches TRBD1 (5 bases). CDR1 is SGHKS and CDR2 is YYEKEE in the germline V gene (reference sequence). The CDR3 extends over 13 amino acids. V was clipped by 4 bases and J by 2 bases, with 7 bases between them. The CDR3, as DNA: TGTGCCAGCAGCCGGGGGGGCAATCAGCCCCAGCATTTT. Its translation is CASSRGGNQPQHF.

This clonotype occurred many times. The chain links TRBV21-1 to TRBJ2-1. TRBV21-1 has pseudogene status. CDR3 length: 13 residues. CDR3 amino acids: CASSKGGSNEQFF. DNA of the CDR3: TGTGCCAGCAGCAAAGGGGGATCGAATGAGCAGTTCTTC.

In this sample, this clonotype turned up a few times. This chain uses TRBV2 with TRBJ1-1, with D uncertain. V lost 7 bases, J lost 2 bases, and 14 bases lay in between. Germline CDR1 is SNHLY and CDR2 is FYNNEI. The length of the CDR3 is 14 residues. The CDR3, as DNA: TGTGCCAGCAAAAAAGGAGAGGGTAACACTGAAGCTTTCTTT. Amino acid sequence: CASKKGEGNTEAFF.

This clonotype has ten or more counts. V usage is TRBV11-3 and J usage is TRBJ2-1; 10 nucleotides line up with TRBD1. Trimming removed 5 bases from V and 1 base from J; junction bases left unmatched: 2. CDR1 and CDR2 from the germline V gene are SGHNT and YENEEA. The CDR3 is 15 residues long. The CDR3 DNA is TGTGCCAGCAGCCCGGGACAGGGGTCCTACAATGAGCAGTTCTTC. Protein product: CASSPGQGSYNEQFF.

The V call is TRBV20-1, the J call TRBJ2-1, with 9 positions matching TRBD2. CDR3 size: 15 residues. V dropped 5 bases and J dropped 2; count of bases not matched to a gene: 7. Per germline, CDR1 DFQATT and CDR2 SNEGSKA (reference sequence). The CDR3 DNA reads TGCAGTGCTCTAGTAGCGGGAGCCCCCTACAATGAGCAGTTCTTC. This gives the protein CSALVAGAPYNEQFF.

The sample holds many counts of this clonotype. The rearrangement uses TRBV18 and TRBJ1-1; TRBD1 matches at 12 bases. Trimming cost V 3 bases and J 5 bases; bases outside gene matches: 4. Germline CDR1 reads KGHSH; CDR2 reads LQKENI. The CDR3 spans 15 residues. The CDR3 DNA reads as TGTGCCAGCTCACCGGGGACAGGGGGCTTAACTGAAGCTTTCTTT. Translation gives CASSPGTGGLTEAFF.

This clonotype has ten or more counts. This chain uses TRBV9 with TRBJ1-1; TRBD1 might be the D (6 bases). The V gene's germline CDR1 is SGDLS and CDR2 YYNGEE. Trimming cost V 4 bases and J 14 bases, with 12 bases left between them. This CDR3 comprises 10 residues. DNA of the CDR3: TGTGCCAGCAGCCCCCGACAGGACTTCTTT. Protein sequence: CASSPRQDFF.

CDR3 protein: CSALRTGSKDGYTF. The CDR3 region has the DNA TGCAGTGCTCTCCGGACAGGCTCCAAAGATGGCTACACCTTC. This chain connects TRBV20-1 to TRBJ1-2; 7 bases agree with TRBD1. V dropped 5 bases and J dropped 6; count of bases not matched to a gene: 12. Germline CDR1 is DFQATT and CDR2 is SNEGSKA (reference sequence). The CDR3 contains 14 residues.

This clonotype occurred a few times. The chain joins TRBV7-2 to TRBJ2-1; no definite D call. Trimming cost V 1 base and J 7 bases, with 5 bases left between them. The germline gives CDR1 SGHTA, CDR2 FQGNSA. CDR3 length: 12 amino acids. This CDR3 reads CASSLGMNEQFF. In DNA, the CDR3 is TGTGCCAGCAGCTTAGGGATGAATGAGCAGTTCTTC.

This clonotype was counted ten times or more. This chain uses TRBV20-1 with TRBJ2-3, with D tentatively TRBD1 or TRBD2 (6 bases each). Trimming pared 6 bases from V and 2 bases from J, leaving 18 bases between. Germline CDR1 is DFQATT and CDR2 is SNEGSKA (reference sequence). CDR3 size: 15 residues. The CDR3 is CSAPGGGESTDTQYF. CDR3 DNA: TGCAGTGCGCCCGGGGGCGGGGAATCCACAGATACGCAGTATTTT.

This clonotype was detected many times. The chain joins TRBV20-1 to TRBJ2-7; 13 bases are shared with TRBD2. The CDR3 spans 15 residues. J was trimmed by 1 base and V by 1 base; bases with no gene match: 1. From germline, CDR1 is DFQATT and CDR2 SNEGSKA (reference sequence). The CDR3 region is CSARGGLAGSYEQYF. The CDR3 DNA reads TGCAGTGCTAGAGGGGGACTAGCGGGATCCTACGAGCAGTACTTC.

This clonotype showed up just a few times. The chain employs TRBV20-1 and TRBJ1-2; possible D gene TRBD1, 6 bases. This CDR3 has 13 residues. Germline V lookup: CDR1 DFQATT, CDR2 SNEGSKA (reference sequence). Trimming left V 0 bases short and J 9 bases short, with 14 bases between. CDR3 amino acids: CSARDYRELRYTF. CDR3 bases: TGCAGTGCTAGAGATTACAGGGAGCTCCGCTACACCTTC.

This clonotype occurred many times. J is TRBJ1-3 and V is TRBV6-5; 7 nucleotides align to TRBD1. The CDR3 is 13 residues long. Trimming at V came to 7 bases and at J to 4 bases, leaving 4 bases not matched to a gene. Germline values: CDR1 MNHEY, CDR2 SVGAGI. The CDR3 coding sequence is TGTGCCAGCACCCCGGGACAGGGAAACACCATATATTTT. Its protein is CASTPGQGNTIYF.

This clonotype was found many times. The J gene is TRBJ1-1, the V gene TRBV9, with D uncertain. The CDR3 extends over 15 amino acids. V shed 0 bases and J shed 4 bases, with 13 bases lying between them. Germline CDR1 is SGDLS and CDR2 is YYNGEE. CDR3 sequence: CASSVGGFDGTEAFF. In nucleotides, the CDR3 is TGTGCCAGCAGCGTAGGAGGGTTCGACGGCACTGAAGCTTTCTTT.

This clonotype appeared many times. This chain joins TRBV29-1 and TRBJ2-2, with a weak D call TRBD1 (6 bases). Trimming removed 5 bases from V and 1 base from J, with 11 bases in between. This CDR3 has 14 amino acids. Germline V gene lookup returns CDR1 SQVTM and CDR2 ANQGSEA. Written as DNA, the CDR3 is TGCAGCGTTTCGGGACATTTGAACACCGGGGAGCTGTTTTTT. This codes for CSVSGHLNTGELFF.

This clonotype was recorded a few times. CDR3 DNA sequence: TGTGCCAGCAGCTTTTACGGGGGCGAGGAGCAGTTCTTC. Translating gives CASSFYGGEEQFF. The chain has TRBV7-9 and TRBJ2-1; D is tentatively TRBD1 or TRBD2 (6 bases each). Germline loops: CDR1 SEHNR, CDR2 FQNEAQ (reference sequence). V lost 3 bases and J lost 10, with 13 bases in between. This CDR3 has 13 amino acids. Based on the CDR3 plus reference TRBV7-9 and TRBJ2-1, the full variable domain is DTGVSQNPRHKITKRGQNVTFRCDPISEHNRLYWYRQTLGQGPEFLTYFQNEAQLEKSRLLSDRFSAERPKGSFSTLEIQRTEQGDSAMYLCASSFYGGEEQFFGPGTRLTVL.

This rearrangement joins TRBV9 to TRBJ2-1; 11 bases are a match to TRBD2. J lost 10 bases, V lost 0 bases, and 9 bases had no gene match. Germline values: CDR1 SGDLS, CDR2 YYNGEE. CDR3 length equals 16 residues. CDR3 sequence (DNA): TGTGCCAGCAGCGTAGCTCCAACGCTAGCGGGAGGCGAGCAGTTCTTC. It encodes CASSVAPTLAGGEQFF.

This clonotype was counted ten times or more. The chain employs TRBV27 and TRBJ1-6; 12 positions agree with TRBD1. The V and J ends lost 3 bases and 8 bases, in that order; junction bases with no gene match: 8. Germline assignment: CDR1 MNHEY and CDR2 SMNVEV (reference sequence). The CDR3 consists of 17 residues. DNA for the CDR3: TGTGCCAGCAGTTTCTCTGGGACAGGGGGCAGGCATTCACCCCTCCACTTT. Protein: CASSFSGTGGRHSPLHF.

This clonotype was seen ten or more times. CDR3 sequence reads: CASSHEWDSQETQYF. In DNA, the CDR3 is TGTGCCAGCAGTCACGAATGGGACAGCCAAGAGACCCAGTACTTC. The chain has TRBV6-5 and TRBJ2-5; 7 positions match TRBD1. J lost 1 base, V lost 5 bases, and 7 bases had no gene match. The CDR3 extends over 15 amino acids. Germline-derived CDR1 and CDR2 are MNHEY and SVGAGI.

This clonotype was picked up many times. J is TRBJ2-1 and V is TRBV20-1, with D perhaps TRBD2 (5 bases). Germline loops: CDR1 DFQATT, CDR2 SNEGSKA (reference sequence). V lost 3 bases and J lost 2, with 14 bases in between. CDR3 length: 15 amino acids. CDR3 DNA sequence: TGCAGTGCTAGTGGAGGAGACTCGACCTACAATGAGCAGTTCTTC. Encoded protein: CSASGGDSTYNEQFF.